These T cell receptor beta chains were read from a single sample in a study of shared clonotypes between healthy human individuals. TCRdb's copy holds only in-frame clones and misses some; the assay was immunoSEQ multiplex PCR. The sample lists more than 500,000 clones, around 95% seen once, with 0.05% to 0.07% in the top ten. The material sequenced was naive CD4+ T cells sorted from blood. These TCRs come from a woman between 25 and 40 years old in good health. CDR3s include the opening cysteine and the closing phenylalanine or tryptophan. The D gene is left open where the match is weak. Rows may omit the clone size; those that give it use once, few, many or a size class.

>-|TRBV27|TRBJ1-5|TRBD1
TGTGCCAGCAGTTTAAGACCTCTGGGGACAGGGCCTAACAATCAGCCCCAGCATTTT
CASSLRPLGTGPNNQPQHF
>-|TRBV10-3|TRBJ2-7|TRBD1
TGTGCCATCAGGGCCGGGACAGGGCTCTACGAGCAGTACTTC
CAIRAGTGLYEQYF
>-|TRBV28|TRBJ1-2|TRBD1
TGTGCCAGCAGGAGACCCGGGACAGGGTCCTATGGCTACACCTTC
CASRRPGTGSYGYTF
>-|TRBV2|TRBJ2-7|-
TGTGCCAGCAGTGCGACCGCGGTAGCTTACGAGCAGTACTTC
CASSATAVAYEQYF
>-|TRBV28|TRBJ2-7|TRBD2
TGTGCCAGCTCCTTCGCGGGAGAGGACTACGAGCAGTACTTC
CASSFAGEDYEQYF
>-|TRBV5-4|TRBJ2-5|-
TGTGCCAGCAGCTTGGCCCCATCAGAGACCCAGTACTTC
CASSLAPSETQYF
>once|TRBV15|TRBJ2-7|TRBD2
TGTGCCACCAGCAGAGGCGGGAGTAGGGGCTACGAGCAGTACTTC
CATSRGGSRGYEQYF
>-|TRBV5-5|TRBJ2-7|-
TGTGCCAGCAGCTTGGCCTCGGGGAGGGGGAACGAGCAGTACTTC
CASSLASGRGNEQYF
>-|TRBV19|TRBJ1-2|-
TGTGCCAGTAGTCCCGAGTGGGGAGACTCTAACTATGGCTACACCTTC
CASSPEWGDSNYGYTF
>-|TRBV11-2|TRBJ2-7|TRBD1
TGTGCCAGCAGTACGGACAGGGGTTTCTCCTACGAGCAGTACTTC
CASSTDRGFSYEQYF
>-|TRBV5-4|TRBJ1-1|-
TGTGCCAGCAGCTTGGCCAACACTGAAGCTTTCTTT
CASSLANTEAFF
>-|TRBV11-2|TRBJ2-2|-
TGTGCCAGCAGCTATAGTTGGGGCGGGGAGCTGTTTTTT
CASSYSWGGELFF
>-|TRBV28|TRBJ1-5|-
TGTGCCAGCAGTAGGGACCCTCCCAATCAGCCCCAGCATTTT
CASSRDPPNQPQHF
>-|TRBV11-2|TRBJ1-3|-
TGTGCCAGCAGCAGGGACCATTCTGGAAACACCATATATTTT
CASSRDHSGNTIYF
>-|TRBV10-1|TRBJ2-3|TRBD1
TGCGCCAGCAGTGGGAGATTGGGACAGGGAAGAGCAGATACGCAGTATTTT
CASSGRLGQGRADTQYF
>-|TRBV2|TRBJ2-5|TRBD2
TGTGCCAGCAGGCGGCGGGAGGGCAGGGAGACCCAGTACTTC
CASRRREGRETQYF
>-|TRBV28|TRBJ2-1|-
TGTGCCAGCAGTCTTAACAATGAGCAGTTCTTC
CASSLNNEQFF
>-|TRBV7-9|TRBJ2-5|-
TGTGCCAGCAGCTTAGCGCAGGGAGAGACCCAGTACTTC
CASSLAQGETQYF
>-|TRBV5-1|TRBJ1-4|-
TGCGCCAGCAGGAATCCCCTACGAGGGAAAAATGAAAAACTGTTTTTT
CASRNPLRGKNEKLFF
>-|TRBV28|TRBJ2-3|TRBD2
TGTGCCAGCAGTTTAGGGGGACTAGCGGGAGCCGATACGCAGTATTTT
CASSLGGLAGADTQYF
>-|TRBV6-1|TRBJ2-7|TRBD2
TGTGCCAGCAGCTCGGGAACTAGCGGGAGCTACGAGCAGTACTTC
CASSSGTSGSYEQYF
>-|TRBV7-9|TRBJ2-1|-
TGTGCCAGCAGCGACAGGAGCTCCTACAATGAGCAGTTCTTC
CASSDRSSYNEQFF
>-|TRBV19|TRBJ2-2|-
TGTGCCAGTAGAACTGACGGACCGAACACCGGGGAGCTGTTTTTT
CASRTDGPNTGELFF
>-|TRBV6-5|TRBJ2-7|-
TGTGCCAGCAGTAAGACAGGTACAAGCTCCTACGAGCAGTACTTC
CASSKTGTSSYEQYF
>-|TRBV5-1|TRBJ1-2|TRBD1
TGCGCCAGCAGCGCCCGGGACAGGGGATTCTATGGCTACACCTTC
CASSARDRGFYGYTF
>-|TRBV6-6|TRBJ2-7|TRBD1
TGTGCCAGCAGGGCCCGGGACAGTTTTTTATACGAGCAGTACTTC
CASRARDSFLYEQYF
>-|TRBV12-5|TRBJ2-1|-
TGTGCTAGTGGTTTGGTAATCGGCGGAAGCTCCTACAATGAGCAGTTCTTC
CASGLVIGGSSYNEQFF
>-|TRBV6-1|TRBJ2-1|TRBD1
TGTGCCAGCAGTGAAGAAACCGGGACAGGGGTCAACAATGAGCAGTTCTTC
CASSEETGTGVNNEQFF
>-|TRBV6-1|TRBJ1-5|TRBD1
TGTGCCAGCAGTGCGGGACAGGGTTTCCAGCATTTT
CASSAGQGFQHF
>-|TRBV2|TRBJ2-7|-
TGTGCCACCACCGGGGCCCGACGGGCCGGGGAGGAGCAGTACTTC
CATTGARRAGEEQYF
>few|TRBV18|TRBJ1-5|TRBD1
TGTGCCAGCTCACCTGGCCGGGACAGACATCAGCCCCAGCATTTT
CASSPGRDRHQPQHF
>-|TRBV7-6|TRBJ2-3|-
TGTGCCAGCAGCTTAAGCTCTAACACAGATACGCAGTATTTT
CASSLSSNTDTQYF
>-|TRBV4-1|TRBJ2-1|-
TGCGCCAGCAGCCAAGGGCTGGCCAGGGAGAGGAATGAGCAGTTCTTC
CASSQGLARERNEQFF
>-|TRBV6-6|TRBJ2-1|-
TGTGCCAGCAGCCACATAGGCGAGCAGTTCTTC
CASSHIGEQFF
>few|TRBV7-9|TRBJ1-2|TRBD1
TGTGCCAGCAGCCGGGGGACAGCGAATGACTACACCTTC
CASSRGTANDYTF
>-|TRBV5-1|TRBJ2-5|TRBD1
TGCGCCAGCAGCTTGACTAGTGGTAGGGGGCAAAAAGAGACCCAGTACTTC
CASSLTSGRGQKETQYF
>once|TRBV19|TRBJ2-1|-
TGTGCCAGTAGGGGGAAAAGGTACAATGAGCAGTTCTTC
CASRGKRYNEQFF
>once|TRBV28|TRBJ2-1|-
TGTGCCAGCGGTGAGGGGATCTCCTACAATGAGCAGTTCTTC
CASGEGISYNEQFF
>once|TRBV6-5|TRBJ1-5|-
TGTGCCAGCAGAAATAGCAATCAGCCCCAGCATTTT
CASRNSNQPQHF
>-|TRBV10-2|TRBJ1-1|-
TGCGCCAGCAGTGAGATCGGCAAGGGGGAAGCTTTCTTT
CASSEIGKGEAFF
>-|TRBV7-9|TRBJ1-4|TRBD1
TGTGCCAGCAGAGGACAGGGGACGACTAATGAAAAACTGTTTTTT
CASRGQGTTNEKLFF
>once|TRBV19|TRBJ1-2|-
TGTGCCAGTAGTATTCGTGGGCGGGGCTACACCTTC
CASSIRGRGYTF
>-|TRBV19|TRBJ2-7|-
TGTGCCAGTAGTCAAGGAGGGGGCGAGCAGTACTTC
CASSQGGGEQYF
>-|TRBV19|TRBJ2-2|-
TGTGCCAGTAGTCCACTAGCGAACACCGGGGAGCTGTTTTTT
CASSPLANTGELFF
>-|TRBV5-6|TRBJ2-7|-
TGTGCCAGCAGCCCCTTGCCGGGGGCTGGGGAGCAGTACTTC
CASSPLPGAGEQYF
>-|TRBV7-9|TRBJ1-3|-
TGTGCCAGCAGACCGGACAGCTTCCACTCTGGAAACACCATATATTTT
CASRPDSFHSGNTIYF
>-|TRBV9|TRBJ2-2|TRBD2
TGTGCCAGCAGCGTAGCTGAGGAGGGAGGGCCCACCGGGGAGCTGTTTTTT
CASSVAEEGGPTGELFF
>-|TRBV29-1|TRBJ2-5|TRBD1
TGCAGCGGGGGGGGACAGGGTAGTGAGACCCAGTACTTC
CSGGGQGSETQYF
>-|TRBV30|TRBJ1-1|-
TGTGCCTGGGACCAACGGCAAAACACTGAAGCTTTCTTT
CAWDQRQNTEAFF
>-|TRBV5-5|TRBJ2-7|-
TGTGCCAGCAGCTTGCTTACGGCGTCCGAGCAGTACTTC
CASSLLTASEQYF
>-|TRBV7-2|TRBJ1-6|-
TGTGCCAGCAGCTCCGGGACCGGGGGTCGTTCACCCCTCCACTTT
CASSSGTGGRSPLHF
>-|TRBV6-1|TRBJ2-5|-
TGTGCCAGCAGTGAAGCGCTTCTTCAAGAGACCCAGTACTTC
CASSEALLQETQYF
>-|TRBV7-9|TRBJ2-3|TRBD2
TGTGCCAGCAGCTCCTGGGGTAGCGGGACAAGCACAGATACGCAGTATTTT
CASSSWGSGTSTDTQYF
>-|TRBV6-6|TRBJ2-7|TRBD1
TGTGCCAGCAGTTACTCAGGGGACAGGGGGCCTTACGAGCAGTACTTC
CASSYSGDRGPYEQYF
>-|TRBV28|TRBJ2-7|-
TGTGCCAGCAGCTACAACTACGAGCAGTACTTC
CASSYNYEQYF
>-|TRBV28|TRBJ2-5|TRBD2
TGTGCCAGCAGAACCGGACTAGCGGCGCGGACCCAGTACTTC
CASRTGLAARTQYF
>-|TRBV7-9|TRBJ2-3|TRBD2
TGTGCCAGCAGCTTATGGGGGAGGGCCGGAGATACGCAGTATTTT
CASSLWGRAGDTQYF
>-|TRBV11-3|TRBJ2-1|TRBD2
TGTGCCAGCAGCTCCCGGACTAGCGGGAGGCGCAATGAGCAGTTCTTC
CASSSRTSGRRNEQFF